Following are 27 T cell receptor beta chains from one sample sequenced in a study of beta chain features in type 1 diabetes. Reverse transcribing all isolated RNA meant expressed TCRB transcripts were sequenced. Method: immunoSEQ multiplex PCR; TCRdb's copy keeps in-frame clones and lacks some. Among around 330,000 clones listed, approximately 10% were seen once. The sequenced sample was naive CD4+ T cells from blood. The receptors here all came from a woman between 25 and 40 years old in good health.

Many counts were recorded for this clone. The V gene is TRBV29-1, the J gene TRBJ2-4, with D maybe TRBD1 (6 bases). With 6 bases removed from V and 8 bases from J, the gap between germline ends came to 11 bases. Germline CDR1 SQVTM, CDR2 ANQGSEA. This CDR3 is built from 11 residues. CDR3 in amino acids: CSVFRGDIQYF. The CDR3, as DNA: TGCAGCGTCTTCAGGGGCGACATTCAGTACTTC.

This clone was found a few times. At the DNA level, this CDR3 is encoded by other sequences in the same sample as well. CDR3 nucleotide sequence: TGTGCCAGCAGCTACCAAGAGACCCAGTACTTC. Its translation is CASSYQETQYF. The genes are TRBV2 and TRBJ2-5; D is unclear. V was clipped by 6 bases and J by 0 bases, with 2 bases between them. This CDR3 comprises 11 residues. CDR1 and CDR2 (germline): SNHLY, FYNNEI.

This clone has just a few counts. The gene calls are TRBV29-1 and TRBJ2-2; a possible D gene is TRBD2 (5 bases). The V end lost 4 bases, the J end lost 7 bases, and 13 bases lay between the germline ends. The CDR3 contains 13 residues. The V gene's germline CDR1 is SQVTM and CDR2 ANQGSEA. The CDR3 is CSVGSGGGGELFF. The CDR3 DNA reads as TGCAGCGTTGGCTCGGGCGGAGGCGGGGAGCTGTTTTTT.

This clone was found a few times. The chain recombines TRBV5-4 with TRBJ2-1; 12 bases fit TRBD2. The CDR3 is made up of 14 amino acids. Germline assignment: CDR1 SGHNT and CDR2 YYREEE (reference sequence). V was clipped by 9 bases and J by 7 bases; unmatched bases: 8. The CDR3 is CATEKGLAGNEQFF. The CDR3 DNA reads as TGTGCCACCGAGAAAGGACTAGCGGGAAATGAGCAGTTCTTC.

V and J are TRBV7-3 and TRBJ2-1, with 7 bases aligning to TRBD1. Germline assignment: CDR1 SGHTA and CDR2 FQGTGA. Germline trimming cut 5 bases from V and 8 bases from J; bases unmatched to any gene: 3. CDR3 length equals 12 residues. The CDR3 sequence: CASSPTGDEQFF. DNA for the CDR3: TGTGCCAGCAGCCCCACAGGGGATGAGCAGTTCTTC. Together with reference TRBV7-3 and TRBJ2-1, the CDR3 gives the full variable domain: GAGVSQTPSNKVTEKGKYVELRCDPISGHTALYWYRQSLGQGPEFLIYFQGTGAADDSGLPNDRFFAVRPEGSVSTLKIQRTERGDSAVYLCASSPTGDEQFFGPGTRLTVL.

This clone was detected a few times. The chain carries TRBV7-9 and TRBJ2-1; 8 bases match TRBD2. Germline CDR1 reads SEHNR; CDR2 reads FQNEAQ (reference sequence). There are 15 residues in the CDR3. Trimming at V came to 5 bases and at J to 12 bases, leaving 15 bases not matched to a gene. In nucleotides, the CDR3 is TGTGCCAGCAGCCCTCCGGGACTAGGGTCCATAAGGCAGTTCTTC. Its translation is CASSPPGLGSIRQFF.

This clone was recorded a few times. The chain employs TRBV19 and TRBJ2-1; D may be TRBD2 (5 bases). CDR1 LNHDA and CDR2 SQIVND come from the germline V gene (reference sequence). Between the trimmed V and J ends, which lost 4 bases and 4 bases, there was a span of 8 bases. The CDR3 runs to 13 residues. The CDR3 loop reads CASSSGFYNEQFF. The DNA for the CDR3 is TGTGCCAGTAGTAGCGGGTTTTACAATGAGCAGTTCTTC.

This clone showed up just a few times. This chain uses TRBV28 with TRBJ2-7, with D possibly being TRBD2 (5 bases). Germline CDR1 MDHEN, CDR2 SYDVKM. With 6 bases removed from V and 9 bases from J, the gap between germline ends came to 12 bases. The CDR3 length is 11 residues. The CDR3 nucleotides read TGTGCCAGCAGCACTAGTATCGGGCAGTACTTC. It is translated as CASSTSIGQYF.

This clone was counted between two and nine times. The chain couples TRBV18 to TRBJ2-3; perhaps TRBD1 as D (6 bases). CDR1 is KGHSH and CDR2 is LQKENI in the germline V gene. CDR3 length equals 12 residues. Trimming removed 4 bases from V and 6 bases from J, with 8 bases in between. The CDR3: CASSRDRDTQYF. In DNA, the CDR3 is TGTGCCAGCTCACGCGACAGGGATACGCAGTATTTT.

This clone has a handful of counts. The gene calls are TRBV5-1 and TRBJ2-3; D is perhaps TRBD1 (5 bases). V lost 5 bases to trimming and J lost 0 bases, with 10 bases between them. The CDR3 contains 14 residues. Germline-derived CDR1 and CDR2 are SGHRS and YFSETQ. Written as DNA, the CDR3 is TGCGCCAGCAGAGTGGCAGGGAGCACAGATACGCAGTATTTT. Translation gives CASRVAGSTDTQYF.

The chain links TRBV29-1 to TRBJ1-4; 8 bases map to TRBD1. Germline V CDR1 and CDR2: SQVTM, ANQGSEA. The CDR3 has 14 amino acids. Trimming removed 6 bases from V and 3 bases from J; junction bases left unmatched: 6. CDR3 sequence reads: CSVKTGAANEKLFF. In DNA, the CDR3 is TGCAGCGTAAAGACAGGGGCGGCTAATGAAAAACTGTTTTTT. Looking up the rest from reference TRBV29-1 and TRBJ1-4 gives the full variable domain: SAVISQKPSRDICQRGTSLTIQCQVDSQVTMMFWYRQQPGQSLTLIATANQGSEATYESGFVIDKFPISRPNLTFSTLTVSNMSPEDSSIYLCSVKTGAANEKLFFGSGTQLSVL.

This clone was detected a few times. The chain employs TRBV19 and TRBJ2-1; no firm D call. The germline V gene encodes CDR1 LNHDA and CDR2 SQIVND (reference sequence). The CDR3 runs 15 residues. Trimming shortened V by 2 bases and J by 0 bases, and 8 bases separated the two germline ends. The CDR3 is CASSISPSSYNEQFF. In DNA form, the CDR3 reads TGTGCCAGTAGTATATCTCCGAGCTCCTACAATGAGCAGTTCTTC.

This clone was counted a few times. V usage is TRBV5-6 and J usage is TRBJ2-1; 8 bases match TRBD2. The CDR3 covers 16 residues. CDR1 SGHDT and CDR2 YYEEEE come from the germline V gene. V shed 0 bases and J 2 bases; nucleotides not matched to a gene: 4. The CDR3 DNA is TGTGCCAGCAGCTTGGTAACACTAGCGGCCTACAATGAGCAGTTCTTC. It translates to CASSLVTLAAYNEQFF.

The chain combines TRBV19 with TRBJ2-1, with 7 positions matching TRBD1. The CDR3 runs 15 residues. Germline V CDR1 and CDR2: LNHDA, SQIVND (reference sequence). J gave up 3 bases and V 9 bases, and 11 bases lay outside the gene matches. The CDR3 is CASHPGTDFYNEQFF. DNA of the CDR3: TGTGCCAGCCATCCCGGGACAGATTTCTACAATGAGCAGTTCTTC.

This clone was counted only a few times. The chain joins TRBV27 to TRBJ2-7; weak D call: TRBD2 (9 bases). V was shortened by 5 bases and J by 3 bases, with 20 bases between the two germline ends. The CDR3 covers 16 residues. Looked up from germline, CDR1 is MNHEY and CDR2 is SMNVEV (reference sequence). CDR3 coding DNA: TGTGCCAGCAGTACCAGGGGGCTAGCGGGATTCTACGAGCAGTACTTC. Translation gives CASSTRGLAGFYEQYF.

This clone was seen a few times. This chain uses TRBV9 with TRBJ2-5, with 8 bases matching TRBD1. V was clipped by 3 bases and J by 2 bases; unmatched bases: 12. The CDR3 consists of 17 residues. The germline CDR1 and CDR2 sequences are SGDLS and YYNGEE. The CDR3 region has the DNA TGTGCCAGCAGCGCGGGGACAGGTCAACCACCTCAAGAGACCCAGTACTTC. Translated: CASSAGTGQPPQETQYF.

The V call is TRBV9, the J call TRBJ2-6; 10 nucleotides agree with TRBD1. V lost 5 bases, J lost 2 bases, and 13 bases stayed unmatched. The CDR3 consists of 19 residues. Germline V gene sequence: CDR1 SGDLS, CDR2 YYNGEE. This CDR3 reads CASRRPPGQGYTGANVLTF. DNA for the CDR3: TGTGCCAGCAGACGCCCTCCGGGACAGGGGTATACTGGGGCCAACGTCCTGACTTTC.

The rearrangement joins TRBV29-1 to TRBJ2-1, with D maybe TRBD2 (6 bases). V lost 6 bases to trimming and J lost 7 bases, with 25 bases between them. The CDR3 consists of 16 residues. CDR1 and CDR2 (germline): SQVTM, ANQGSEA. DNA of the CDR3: TGCAGCGTGCTCCCAAGTCTGACTAGAAACACGAATGAGCAGTTCTTC. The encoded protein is CSVLPSLTRNTNEQFF.

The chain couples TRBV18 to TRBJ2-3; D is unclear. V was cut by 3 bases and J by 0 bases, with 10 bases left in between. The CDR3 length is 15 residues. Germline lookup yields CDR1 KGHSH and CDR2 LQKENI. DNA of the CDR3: TGTGCCAGCTCACCCCAGGAATCTAGCACAGATACGCAGTATTTT. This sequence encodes CASSPQESSTDTQYF.

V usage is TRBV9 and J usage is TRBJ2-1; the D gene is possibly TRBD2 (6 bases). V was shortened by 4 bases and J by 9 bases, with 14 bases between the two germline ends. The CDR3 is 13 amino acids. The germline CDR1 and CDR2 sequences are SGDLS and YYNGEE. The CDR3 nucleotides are TGTGCCAGCAGCCTCGGGACTCCGCTTGAGCAGTTCTTC. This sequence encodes CASSLGTPLEQFF.

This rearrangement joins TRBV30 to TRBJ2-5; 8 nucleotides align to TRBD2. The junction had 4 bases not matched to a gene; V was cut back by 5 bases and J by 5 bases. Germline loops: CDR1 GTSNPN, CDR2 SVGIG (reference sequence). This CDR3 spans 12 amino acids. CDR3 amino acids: CAWGAGVETQYF. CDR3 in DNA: TGTGCCTGGGGAGCGGGAGTGGAGACCCAGTACTTC.

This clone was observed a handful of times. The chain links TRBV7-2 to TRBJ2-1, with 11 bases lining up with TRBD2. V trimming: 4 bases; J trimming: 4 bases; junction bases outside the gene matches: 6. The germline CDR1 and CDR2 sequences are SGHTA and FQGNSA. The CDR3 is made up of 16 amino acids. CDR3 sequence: CASSSASGRLYNEQFF. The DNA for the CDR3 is TGTGCCAGCAGCTCCGCTAGCGGGAGGTTGTACAATGAGCAGTTCTTC.

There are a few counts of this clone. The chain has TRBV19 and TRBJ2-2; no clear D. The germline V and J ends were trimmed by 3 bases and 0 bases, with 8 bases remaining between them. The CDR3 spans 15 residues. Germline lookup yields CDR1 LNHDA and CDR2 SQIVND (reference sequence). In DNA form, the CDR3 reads TGTGCCAGTAGTATCTCCAGTCCGAACACCGGGGAGCTGTTTTTT. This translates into CASSISSPNTGELFF.

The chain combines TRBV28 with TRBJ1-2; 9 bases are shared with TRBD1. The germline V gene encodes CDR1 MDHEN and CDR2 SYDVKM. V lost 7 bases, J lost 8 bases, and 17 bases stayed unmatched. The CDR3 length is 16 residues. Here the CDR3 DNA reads TGTGCCAGCAATGAATGGGGGACAGGGAGGGCTAGGGGCTACACCTTC. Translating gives CASNEWGTGRARGYTF.

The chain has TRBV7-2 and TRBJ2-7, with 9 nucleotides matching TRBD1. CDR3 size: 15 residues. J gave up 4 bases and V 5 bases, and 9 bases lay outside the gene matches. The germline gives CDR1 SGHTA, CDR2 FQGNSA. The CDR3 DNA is TGTGCCAGCAGCCCGGGACAGGGCCCCTATTACGAGCAGTACTTC. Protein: CASSPGQGPYYEQYF.

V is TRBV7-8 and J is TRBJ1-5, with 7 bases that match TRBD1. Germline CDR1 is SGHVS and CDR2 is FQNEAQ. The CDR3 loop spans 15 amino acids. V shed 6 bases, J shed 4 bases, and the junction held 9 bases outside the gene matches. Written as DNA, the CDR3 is TGTGCCAGCAGTCCACAGGGGCAGGGGAATCAGCCCCAGCATTTT. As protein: CASSPQGQGNQPQHF.

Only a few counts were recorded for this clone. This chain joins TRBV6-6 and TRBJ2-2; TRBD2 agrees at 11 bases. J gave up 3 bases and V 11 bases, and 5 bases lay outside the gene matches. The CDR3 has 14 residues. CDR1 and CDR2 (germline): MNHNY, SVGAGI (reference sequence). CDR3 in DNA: TGTGCCGGCCGACTAGCGGGGCACACCGGGGAGCTGTTTTTT. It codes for CAGRLAGHTGELFF.